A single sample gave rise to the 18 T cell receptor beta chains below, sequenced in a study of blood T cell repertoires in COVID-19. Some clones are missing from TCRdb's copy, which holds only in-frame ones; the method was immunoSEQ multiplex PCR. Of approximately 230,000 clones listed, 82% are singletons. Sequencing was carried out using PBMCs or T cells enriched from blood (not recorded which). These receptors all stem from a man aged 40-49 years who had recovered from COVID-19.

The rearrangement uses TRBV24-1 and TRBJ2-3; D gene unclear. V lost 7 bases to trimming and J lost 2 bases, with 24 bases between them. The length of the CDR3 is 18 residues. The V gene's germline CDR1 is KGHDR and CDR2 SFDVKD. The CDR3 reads CATSVALRVVLFTDTQYF. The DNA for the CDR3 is TGTGCCACCAGCGTAGCCCTCCGTGTGGTATTGTTCACAGATACGCAGTATTTT.

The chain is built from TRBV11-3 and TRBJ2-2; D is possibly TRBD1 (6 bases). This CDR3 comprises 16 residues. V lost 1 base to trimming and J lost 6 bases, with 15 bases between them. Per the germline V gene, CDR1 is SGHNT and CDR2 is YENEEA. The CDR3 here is CASSLAGTTSPGELFF. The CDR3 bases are TGTGCCAGCAGCTTAGCAGGGACAACGAGTCCCGGGGAGCTGTTTTTT.

The CDR3 region has the DNA TGTGCCACCAGCAGAAGACTACCTCAAGAGACCCAGTACTTC. Translation: CATSRRLPQETQYF. The chain has TRBV15 and TRBJ2-5; D may be TRBD2 (5 bases). Trimming removed 2 bases at V and 2 bases at J, with 9 bases between. The CDR3 is made up of 14 amino acids. The germline gives CDR1 LNHNV, CDR2 YYDKDF (reference sequence).

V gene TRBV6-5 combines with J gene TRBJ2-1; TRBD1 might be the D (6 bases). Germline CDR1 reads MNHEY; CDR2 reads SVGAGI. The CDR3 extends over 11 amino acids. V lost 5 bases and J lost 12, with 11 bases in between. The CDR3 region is CASSQTGRQFF. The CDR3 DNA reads TGTGCCAGCAGTCAGACAGGAAGGCAGTTCTTC.

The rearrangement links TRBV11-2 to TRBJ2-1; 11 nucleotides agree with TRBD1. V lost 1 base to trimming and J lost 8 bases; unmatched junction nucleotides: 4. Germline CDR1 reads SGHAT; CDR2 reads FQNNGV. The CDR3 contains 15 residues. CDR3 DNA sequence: TGTGCCAGCAGCTTAGGCAGGACAGGGGGCCATGAGCAGTTCTTC. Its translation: CASSLGRTGGHEQFF.

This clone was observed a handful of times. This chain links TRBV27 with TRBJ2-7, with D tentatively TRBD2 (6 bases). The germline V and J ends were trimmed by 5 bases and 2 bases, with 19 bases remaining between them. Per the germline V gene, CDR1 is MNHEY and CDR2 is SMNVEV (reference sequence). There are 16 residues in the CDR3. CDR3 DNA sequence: TGTGCCAGCAGTCCTCCGCGGGGCAACGGAGCCTACGAGCAGTACTTC. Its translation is CASSPPRGNGAYEQYF.

The CDR3 DNA sequence: TGTGCCACCAGCAGATCGCCGCTTGGACTAGCGGGAGCCGGGGAGACCCAGTACTTC. Amino acid sequence: CATSRSPLGLAGAGETQYF. V usage is TRBV15 and J usage is TRBJ2-5; 13 bases map to TRBD2. Germline CDR1 reads LNHNV; CDR2 reads YYDKDF (reference sequence). Trimming removed 2 bases from V and 5 bases from J; junction bases left unmatched: 14. CDR3 length equals 19 residues.

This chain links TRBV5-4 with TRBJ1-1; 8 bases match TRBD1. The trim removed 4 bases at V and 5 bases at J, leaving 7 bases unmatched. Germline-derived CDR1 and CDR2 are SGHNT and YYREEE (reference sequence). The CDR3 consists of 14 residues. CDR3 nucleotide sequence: TGTGCCAGCAGCGCACAGGGGGGGTGGACTGAAGCTTTCTTT. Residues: CASSAQGGWTEAFF.

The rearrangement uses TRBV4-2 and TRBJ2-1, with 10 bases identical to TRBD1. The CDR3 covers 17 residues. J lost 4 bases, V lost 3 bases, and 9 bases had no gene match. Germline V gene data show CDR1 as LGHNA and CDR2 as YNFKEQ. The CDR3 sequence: CASSHAQGQGIYNEQFF. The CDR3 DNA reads TGTGCCAGCAGCCATGCTCAGGGACAGGGGATTTACAATGAGCAGTTCTTC.

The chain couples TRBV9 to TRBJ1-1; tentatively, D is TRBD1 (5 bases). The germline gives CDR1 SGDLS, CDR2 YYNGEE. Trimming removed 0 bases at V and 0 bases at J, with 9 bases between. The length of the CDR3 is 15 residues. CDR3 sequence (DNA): TGTGCCAGCAGCGTAGTCGGGGGTATGAACACTGAAGCTTTCTTT. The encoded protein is CASSVVGGMNTEAFF.

The CDR3 is CASSPGRQSSGNTIYF. The CDR3 region has the DNA TGTGCCAGCTCACCGGGCAGGCAGAGCTCTGGAAACACCATATATTTT. The chain combines TRBV18 with TRBJ1-3; D uncertain. The germline V and J ends were trimmed by 3 bases and 0 bases, with 12 bases remaining between them. The CDR3 totals 16 residues. The germline CDR1 and CDR2 sequences are KGHSH and LQKENI.

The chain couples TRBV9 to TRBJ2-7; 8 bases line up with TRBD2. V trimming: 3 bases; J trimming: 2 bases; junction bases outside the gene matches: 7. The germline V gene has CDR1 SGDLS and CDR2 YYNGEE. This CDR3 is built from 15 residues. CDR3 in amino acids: CASSAIAGSPYEQYF. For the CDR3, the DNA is TGTGCCAGCAGCGCAATAGCGGGATCCCCCTACGAGCAGTACTTC.

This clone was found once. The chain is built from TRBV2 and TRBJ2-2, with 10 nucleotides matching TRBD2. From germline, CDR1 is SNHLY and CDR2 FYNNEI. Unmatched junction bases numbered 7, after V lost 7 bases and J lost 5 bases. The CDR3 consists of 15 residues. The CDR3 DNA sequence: TGTGCCAGCACCGGAAGCGGGAGGGCTACCGGGGAGCTGTTTTTT. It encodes CASTGSGRATGELFF.

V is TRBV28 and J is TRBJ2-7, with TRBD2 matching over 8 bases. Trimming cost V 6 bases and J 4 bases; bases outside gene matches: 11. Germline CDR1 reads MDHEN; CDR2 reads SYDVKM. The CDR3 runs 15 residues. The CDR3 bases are TGTGCCAGCAGCGAGCCCCCCGGGACTAGGTACGAGCAGTACTTC. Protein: CASSEPPGTRYEQYF.

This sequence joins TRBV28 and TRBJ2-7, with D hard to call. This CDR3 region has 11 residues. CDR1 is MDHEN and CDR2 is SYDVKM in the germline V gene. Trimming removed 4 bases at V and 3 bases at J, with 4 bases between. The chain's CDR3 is CASSYGYEQYF. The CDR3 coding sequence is TGTGCCAGCAGTTACGGCTACGAGCAGTACTTC.

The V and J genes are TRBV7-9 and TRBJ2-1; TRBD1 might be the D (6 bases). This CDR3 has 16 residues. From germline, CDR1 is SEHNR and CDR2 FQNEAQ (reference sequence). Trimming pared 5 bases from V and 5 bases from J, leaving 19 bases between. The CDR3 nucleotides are TGTGCCAGCAGCCAACCTCTGGGGGCGGCCGACAATGAGCAGTTCTTC. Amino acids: CASSQPLGAADNEQFF.

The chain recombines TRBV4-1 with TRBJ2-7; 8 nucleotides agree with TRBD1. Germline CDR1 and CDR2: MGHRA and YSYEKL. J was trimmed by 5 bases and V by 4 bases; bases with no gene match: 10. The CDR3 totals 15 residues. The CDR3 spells CASSPGPGGTNEQYF. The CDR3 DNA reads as TGCGCCAGCAGCCCGGGCCCAGGGGGCACGAACGAGCAGTACTTC.

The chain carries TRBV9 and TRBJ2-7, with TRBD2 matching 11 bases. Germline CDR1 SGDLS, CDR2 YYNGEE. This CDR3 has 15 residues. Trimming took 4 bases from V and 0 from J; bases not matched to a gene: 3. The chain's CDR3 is CASSPGTSGSYEQYF. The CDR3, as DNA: TGTGCCAGCAGCCCGGGGACTAGCGGCTCCTACGAGCAGTACTTC.